This record looks at one T cell receptor beta chain sequence and its context. The CDR3 is 16 amino acids. The V gene end was trimmed by 4 bases and the J gene end by 1 base; junction bases not matched to a gene: 1. The germline V gene encodes CDR1 SEHNR and CDR2 FQNEAQ (reference sequence). This sample was included in a study of cytomegalovirus exposure and HLA in healthy donors. With 60 Vbeta and 13 Jbeta primers, the PCR was carried out. Assay used: immunoSEQ multiplex PCR; TCRdb lists only in-frame clones, some missing. The sample shows over 130,000 clones, more than 75% of them seen only once. This receptor was identified in a man aged 35 to 55 in good health and CMV-seronegative. The chain uses TRBV7-9 and TRBJ2-5; 15 bases are a match to TRBD2. The sample comprised PBMCs. CDR3 sequence: CASSSGLAGGQETQYF. As DNA, the CDR3 is TGTGCCAGCAGCTCGGGACTAGCGGGGGGCCAAGAGACCCAGTACTTC.